The 18 T cell receptor beta chains listed next were all sequenced from one sample in a study of T-cell reconstitution after alpha-beta-depleted transplantation in children. The TCRbeta library was prepared with unique molecular identifiers. In TCRdb, the PCR reads were re-called with MiXCR into one record per CDR3 protein. The sample holds 500,000 to 600,000 distinct CDR3 sequences, 20% to 30% seen once. The sample in question was PBMCs, obtained before TCRalphabeta/CD19-depleted stem cell transplant. Receptors were obtained from a boy in the first two years of life with Wiskott-Aldrich syndrome, due to receive a stem cell transplant.

The chain combines TRBV7-8 with TRBJ2-3, with 7 bases fitting TRBD2. This CDR3 region has 16 residues. Trimming took 5 bases from V and 2 from J; bases not matched to a gene: 10. Germline V CDR1 and CDR2: SGHVS, FQNEAQ. The CDR3 DNA is TGTGCCAGCAGCACCCAGACTAGCCGCGTCACAGATACGCAGTATTTT. Translating it yields CASSTQTSRVTDTQYF.

V is TRBV29-1 and J is TRBJ2-5; 8 bases agree with TRBD2. There are 15 residues in the CDR3. J gave up 4 bases and V 6 bases, and 13 bases lay outside the gene matches. Germline CDR1 is SQVTM and CDR2 is ANQGSEA. The CDR3 bases are TGCAGCGTGGCAAGGGAGCGGGAGAGGAGAGAGACCCAGTACTTC. Protein sequence: CSVARERERRETQYF.

The CDR3: CATKRVAGDWETQYF. The CDR3 DNA reads as TGTGCCACGAAACGGGTAGCGGGAGATTGGGAGACCCAGTACTTC. The chain employs TRBV25-1 and TRBJ2-5, with TRBD2 identical over 9 bases. V lost 10 bases to trimming and J lost 5 bases; unmatched junction nucleotides: 14. The CDR3 runs 15 residues. The V gene's germline CDR1 is MGHDK and CDR2 SYGVNS.

There are a few counts of this clonotype. The CDR3 spells CASAGAGGGKTQYF. The CDR3 DNA is TGTGCCAGCGCCGGAGCGGGAGGAGGGAAGACCCAGTACTTC. V usage is TRBV7-9 and J usage is TRBJ2-5; 9 nucleotides agree with TRBD2. The CDR3 loop spans 14 amino acids. V shed 8 bases and J 6 bases; nucleotides not matched to a gene: 10. Germline assignment: CDR1 SEHNR and CDR2 FQNEAQ (reference sequence).

This clonotype was detected a few times. The junction departs from germline at one end; a sequencing error may be responsible. J is TRBJ2-1 and V is TRBV20-1; 10 nucleotides align to TRBD1. The CDR3 loop spans 13 amino acids. In germline, CDR1 is DFQATT, CDR2 SNEGSKA (reference sequence). CDR3 nucleotides: TGCATTGCTCAGGGACAGGGGAGAAATGAGCAGTTCTTC. It yields the protein CIAQGQGRNEQFF.

The rearrangement joins TRBV27 to TRBJ2-7; 8 bases fit TRBD1. Germline V gives CDR1 MNHEY, CDR2 SMNVEV (reference sequence). The V segment lost 5 bases and the J segment 5 bases; nucleotides outside the gene matches: 5. CDR3 length equals 13 residues. This CDR3 reads CASSQGARDEQYF. The CDR3 nucleotides are TGTGCCAGCAGTCAGGGGGCGAGGGACGAGCAGTACTTC.

The chain is built from TRBV5-1 and TRBJ2-3; TRBD2 matches 10 bases. V was clipped by 2 bases and J by 5 bases; unmatched bases: 8. Looked up from germline, CDR1 is SGHRS and CDR2 is YFSETQ. The CDR3 loop spans 16 amino acids. The CDR3 coding sequence is TGCGCCAGCAGCTTCCTAGCGGGAGTCAGGGAAGATACGCAGTATTTT. It specifies CASSFLAGVREDTQYF.

The V and J genes are TRBV7-2 and TRBJ2-7; TRBD1 might be the D (5 bases). Trimming took off 6 bases at V and 0 bases at J, with 12 bases between the two ends. This CDR3 contains 14 residues. Germline loops: CDR1 SGHTA, CDR2 FQGNSA. CDR3: CASRWRRDSYEQYF. The CDR3 nucleotides are TGTGCCAGCAGGTGGCGCAGGGACTCCTACGAGCAGTACTTC.

The chain has TRBV4-1 and TRBJ2-1; the D gene is possibly TRBD2 (7 bases). Germline V gene sequence: CDR1 MGHRA, CDR2 YSYEKL. This CDR3 spans 14 amino acids. Between the trimmed V and J ends, which lost 0 bases and 13 bases, there was a span of 16 bases. The CDR3 is CASSQESRGGVQFF. The DNA for the CDR3 is TGCGCCAGCAGCCAAGAAAGTAGAGGGGGGGTTCAGTTCTTC.

This clonotype occurred a few times. The chain couples TRBV5-1 to TRBJ2-7; 10 bases line up with TRBD1. Per germline, CDR1 SGHRS and CDR2 YFSETQ. V gave up 4 bases and J gave up 3 bases; unmatched junction bases: 7. The CDR3 extends over 15 amino acids. For the CDR3, the DNA is TGCGCCAGCAGCAATAGACAGGGGGCAGGCTACGAGCAGTACTTC. Its protein product is CASSNRQGAGYEQYF.

The rearrangement links TRBV6-2 or TRBV6-3 to TRBJ2-4; 9 positions match TRBD1. V lost 6 bases and J lost 2; bases outside the gene matches: 8. CDR1 and CDR2 (germline): MNHEY, SVGEGT. This CDR3 comprises 16 residues. The CDR3 DNA reads TGTGCCAGCAGGCGCACAGGGGGCCTGTCCAAAAACATTCAGTACTTC. Its protein is CASRRTGGLSKNIQYF.

The sample holds a few counts of this clonotype. The chain employs TRBV20-1 and TRBJ2-1; 7 bases are a match to TRBD2. Germline V gives CDR1 DFQATT, CDR2 SNEGSKA (reference sequence). V gave up 3 bases and J gave up 9 bases; unmatched junction bases: 8. The CDR3 consists of 13 residues. CDR3 coding DNA: TGCAGTGCTAGTAGGATGGGGGGGACTGAGCAGTTCTTC. It translates to CSASRMGGTEQFF.

The CDR3 region is CASSSGSLAGAETQYF. CDR3 nucleotides: TGTGCCAGCAGTTCGGGATCACTAGCGGGAGCGGAGACCCAGTACTTC. V and J are TRBV6-5 and TRBJ2-5, with 11 bases matching TRBD2. CDR1 is MNHEY, CDR2 SVGAGI, per germline. After removal of 4 bases from V and 5 bases from J, the junction contained 9 bases not matched to a gene. This CDR3 contains 16 residues.

The table lists this clonotype with a count of one. The chain recombines TRBV30 with TRBJ2-5; possibly TRBD1 for D (5 bases). This CDR3 comprises 14 residues. The V end lost 6 bases, the J end lost 5 bases, and 19 bases lay between the germline ends. Germline V gene lookup returns CDR1 GTSNPN and CDR2 SVGIG (reference sequence). The CDR3 spells CACLSAGMMETQYF. The CDR3 nucleotides read TGTGCCTGCCTCTCGGCAGGGATGATGGAGACCCAGTACTTC.

Only a few counts were recorded for this clonotype. One junction end disagrees with the germline gene, perhaps due to a read error. This chain joins TRBV11-2 and TRBJ2-2, with 8 bases aligning to TRBD1. Germline loops: CDR1 SGHAT, CDR2 FQNNGV. The CDR3 length is 15 residues. This CDR3 reads CASSFQGANTGELFF. The CDR3 nucleotides read TGTGCCAGCAGCTTTCAGGGGGCGAATACCGGGGAGCTGTTTTTT.

This sequence joins TRBV15 and TRBJ1-1; 7 bases agree with TRBD1. After removal of 4 bases from V and 8 bases from J, the junction contained 7 bases not matched to a gene. Germline values: CDR1 LNHNV, CDR2 YYDKDF (reference sequence). The CDR3 length is 13 residues. The CDR3, as DNA: TGTGCCACCAGCATCAGCCGGGACAGAGAAGCTTTCTTT. Its translation: CATSISRDREAFF.

This chain uses TRBV28 with TRBJ1-3; D might be TRBD1 (5 bases). V lost 3 bases and J lost 4, with 16 bases in between. Germline CDR1 reads MDHEN; CDR2 reads SYDVKM. This CDR3 has 16 residues. CDR3 in amino acids: CASSFHSPGLGNTIYF. The CDR3 nucleotides read TGTGCCAGCAGTTTCCACAGCCCGGGACTGGGAAACACCATATATTTT.

In its sample, this clonotype was seen a few times. The chain employs TRBV10-3 and TRBJ2-1, with 11 positions matching TRBD2. The CDR3 sequence is 15 residues long. The J segment lost 3 bases and the V segment lost 4 bases, leaving 2 bases of the junction unmatched. In germline, CDR1 is ENHRY, CDR2 SYGVKD. CDR3 sequence (DNA): TGTGCCATCAGTGCTAGCGGGGGGTACTACAATGAGCAGTTCTTC. It encodes CAISASGGYYNEQFF.